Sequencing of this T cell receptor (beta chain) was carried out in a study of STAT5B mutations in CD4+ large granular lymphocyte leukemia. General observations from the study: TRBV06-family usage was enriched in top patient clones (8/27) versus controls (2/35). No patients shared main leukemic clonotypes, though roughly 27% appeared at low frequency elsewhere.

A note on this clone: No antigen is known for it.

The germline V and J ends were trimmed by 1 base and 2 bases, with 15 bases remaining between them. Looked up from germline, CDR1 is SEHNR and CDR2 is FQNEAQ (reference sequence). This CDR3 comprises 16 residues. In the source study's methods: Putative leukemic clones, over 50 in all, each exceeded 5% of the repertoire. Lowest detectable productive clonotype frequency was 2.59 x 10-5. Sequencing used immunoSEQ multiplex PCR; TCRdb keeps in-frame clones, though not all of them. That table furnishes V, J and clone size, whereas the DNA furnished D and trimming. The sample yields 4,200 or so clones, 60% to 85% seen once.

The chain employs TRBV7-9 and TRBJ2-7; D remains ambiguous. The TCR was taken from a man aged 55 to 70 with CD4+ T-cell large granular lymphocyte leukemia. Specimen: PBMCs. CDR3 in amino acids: CASSLEFGPRPYEQYF. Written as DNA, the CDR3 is TGTGCCAGCAGCTTAGAATTCGGACCTCGTCCCTACGAGCAGTACTTC.